This T cell receptor (beta chain) was found in a study of T-cell memory formation after mild COVID-19. The germline V gene has CDR1 MGHDK and CDR2 SYGVNS. The CDR3 is made up of 15 amino acids. V lost 3 bases, J lost 2 bases, and 6 bases stayed unmatched. UMIs and sample barcodes were carried by the TCR alpha and TCR beta cDNA libraries that 5'RACE produced using constant-segment primers. Via MiXCR, TCRdb re-called the 5' RACE reads, giving one row per CDR3 protein. The sample lists around 390,000 distinct CDR3 sequences, approximately 15% seen once, with about 22% in the top ten. The study, taken as a whole, reports: Some clones that responded turned up in pre-infection memory, which suggests that cross-reactive memory joined in. Mainly CM and EM harbored the contracting CD4+ clones; mainly EMRA harbored the CD8+ ones.

This clonotype was observed a few times. Its cognate antigen is unknown. The V call is TRBV25-1, the J call TRBJ2-5; TRBD2 matches 7 bases. The sample taken for sequencing was PBMCs or a T cell subset sorted from them (not recorded which). The receptor's source is a man between 18 and 35 years old who had mild COVID-19 (a few samples of this study predate the infection). Cell type and time point are not known. The CDR3 DNA sequence: TGTGCCAGCAGTGACCTAGAGGGAGGGCAAGAGACCCAGTACTTC. This encodes CASSDLEGGQETQYF.